This TCR beta chain was sequenced for a study of siplizumab effects on memory and regulatory T cells. Study-wide findings and caveats: The mean Treg-derived percentage of mappable alloreactive CD4+ clones was about 63% with siplizumab compared with about 30% in controls. Fewer alloreactive sequences mapped to unstimulated CD4+ memory cells under siplizumab.

The study assayed 95,000 to 100,000 TCR templates per sample. The table came from immunoSEQ multiplex PCR; TCRdb's copy has only in-frame clones and leaves some out. The repertoire consists of roughly 100,000 clones, with over 85% occurring once and the leading ten covering about 0.62%. A word on this clone: Its antigen remains unknown.

With 0 bases clipped from V and 5 bases from J, the junction kept 9 bases outside the gene matches. Germline CDR1 is MGHRA and CDR2 is YSYEKL. CDR3 length: 18 amino acids. The TCR originated in a human donor in good health. Material: Tregs sorted from blood. This chain uses TRBV4-1 with TRBJ2-5; 13 bases are shared with TRBD2. CDR3 nucleotides: TGCGCCAGCAGCCAAGAAAGACTAGCGGGGGGTACTAGGGAGACCCAGTACTTC. Translated, it gives CASSQERLAGGTRETQYF.